These 27 T cell receptor beta chains came from one sample sequenced in a study of vaccination and CD4 T cells after COVID-19. TCRdb passed the PCR reads through MiXCR, listing each CDR3 protein once. The table has about 15,000 distinct CDR3 sequences, approximately 72% seen once. This material consisted of CD4+ T cells from blood, taken after SARS-CoV-2 vaccination. The receptors shown here come from a human donor who had recovered from COVID-19.

This chain connects TRBV10-3 to TRBJ1-2; D not resolved. The germline gives CDR1 ENHRY, CDR2 SYGVKD. The CDR3 runs to 13 residues. V shed 2 bases and J shed 5 bases, with 9 bases lying between them. The CDR3 here is CAISEQEYYGYTF. The CDR3 nucleotides read TGTGCCATCAGTGAGCAGGAATATTATGGCTACACCTTC.

J is TRBJ1-2 and V is TRBV28; D is undetermined. CDR3 size: 16 residues. Germline CDR1 reads MDHEN; CDR2 reads SYDVKM. Trimming shortened V by 5 bases and J by 5 bases, and 21 bases separated the two germline ends. In nucleotides, the CDR3 is TGTGCCAGCAGTACCCGCTTCGGGCGCAGATGGTATGGCTACACCTTC. This encodes CASSTRFGRRWYGYTF.

This chain links TRBV27 with TRBJ2-7; D gene uncertain. V gave up 5 bases and J gave up 1 base, with 15 bases separating them. Germline CDR1 and CDR2: MNHEY and SMNVEV (reference sequence). This CDR3 has 15 residues. CDR3 sequence (DNA): TGTGCCAGCAGTACCCTGTACAGTTCATCCTACGAGCAGTACTTC. Translation: CASSTLYSSSYEQYF.

The chain links TRBV27 to TRBJ2-7; D call uncertain. The CDR3 runs to 16 residues. Germline V lookup: CDR1 MNHEY, CDR2 SMNVEV (reference sequence). Between the trimmed V and J ends, which lost 2 bases and 2 bases, there was a span of 16 bases. The CDR3 sequence: CASSLKVGRLAYEQYF. Written as DNA, the CDR3 is TGTGCCAGCAGTTTAAAAGTGGGCAGGTTGGCCTACGAGCAGTACTTC.

This chain uses TRBV27 with TRBJ2-5; 8 bases map to TRBD2. Unmatched junction bases numbered 13, after V lost 7 bases and J lost 0 bases. Per germline, CDR1 MNHEY and CDR2 SMNVEV (reference sequence). The CDR3 totals 17 residues. The CDR3 DNA reads TGTGCCAGCACTCGGAGTCGGGCTAGCGGGTACCAAGAGACCCAGTACTTC. This gives the protein CASTRSRASGYQETQYF.

This clonotype was counted only a few times. The chain employs TRBV6-4 and TRBJ1-5; 8 bases match TRBD1. Trimming took 3 bases from V and 2 from J; bases not matched to a gene: 3. Germline loops: CDR1 MRHNA, CDR2 SNTAGT. The CDR3 runs to 15 residues. Written as DNA, the CDR3 is TGTGCCAGCAGTGAAAAGGACAGGGGCAATCAGCCCCAGCATTTT. It translates to CASSEKDRGNQPQHF.

The chain links TRBV12-3 or TRBV12-4 to TRBJ1-5, with 7 bases that match TRBD1. The CDR3 runs to 15 residues. V was pared by 6 bases and J by 0 bases, with 5 bases of the junction left unmatched. CDR3 sequence reads: CASSYRGSSNQPQHF. In DNA, the CDR3 is TGTGCCAGCAGCTACAGGGGATCTAGCAATCAGCCCCAGCATTTT.

The rearrangement links TRBV6-1 to TRBJ2-2; TRBD2 aligns across 7 bases. In germline, CDR1 is MNHNS, CDR2 SASEGT. J lost 1 base, V lost 7 bases, and 3 bases had no gene match. This CDR3 region has 14 residues. The CDR3: CASNPGGNTGELFF. The CDR3 DNA follows: TGTGCCAGCAACCCGGGAGGGAACACCGGGGAGCTGTTTTTT.

The J gene is TRBJ2-1, the V gene TRBV6-2 or TRBV6-3, with 11 bases identical to TRBD2. The J segment lost 2 bases and the V segment lost 4 bases, leaving 4 bases of the junction unmatched. Germline V gene sequence: CDR1 MNHEY, CDR2 SVGEGT. The CDR3 runs to 16 residues. CDR3 nucleotides: TGTGCCAGCAGTTCCCATAGCGGGAGGGCCTACAATGAGCAGTTCTTC. Translated, it gives CASSSHSGRAYNEQFF.

The sample holds a few counts of this clonotype. The chain carries TRBV7-9 and TRBJ2-5; the D gene is possibly TRBD1 (6 bases). The CDR3 runs to 13 residues. From germline, CDR1 is SEHNR and CDR2 FQNEAQ (reference sequence). With 5 bases removed from V and 5 bases from J, the gap between germline ends came to 12 bases. The CDR3 loop reads CASSPGHGETQYF. CDR3 DNA: TGTGCCAGCAGCCCGGGACACGGGGAGACCCAGTACTTC.

The chain is built from TRBV6-2 or TRBV6-3 and TRBJ2-2, with 14 positions matching TRBD2. The J segment lost 0 bases and the V segment lost 2 bases, leaving 2 bases of the junction unmatched. The CDR3 extends over 18 amino acids. Germline CDR1 MNHEY, CDR2 SVGEGT. CDR3: CASSYPGLAGANTGELFF. The DNA for the CDR3 is TGTGCCAGCAGTTACCCGGGACTAGCGGGAGCGAACACCGGGGAGCTGTTTTTT.

The rearrangement links TRBV6-1 to TRBJ1-6; D may be TRBD1 (5 bases). The CDR3 extends over 16 amino acids. The germline V gene has CDR1 MNHNS and CDR2 SASEGT. The germline V and J ends were trimmed by 6 bases and 5 bases, with 17 bases remaining between them. As DNA, the CDR3 is TGTGCCAGCAGCAATACAAACAGGTTCAATAATTCACCCCTCCACTTT. Translation: CASSNTNRFNNSPLHF.

This chain links TRBV7-2 with TRBJ1-1; TRBD1 agrees at 8 bases. Germline CDR1 and CDR2: SGHTA and FQGNSA. This CDR3 region has 15 residues. The ends lost 3 bases at V and 4 bases at J; junction bases unmatched: 7. The chain's CDR3 is CASSFPDRDGTEAFF. The DNA of the CDR3 is TGTGCCAGCAGCTTCCCGGACAGGGATGGCACTGAAGCTTTCTTT.

The V call is TRBV20-1, the J call TRBJ2-7; the D gene is possibly TRBD2 (6 bases). V lost 0 bases and J lost 0, with 15 bases in between. CDR3 length: 16 residues. Germline V gene data show CDR1 as DFQATT and CDR2 as SNEGSKA (reference sequence). The CDR3 coding sequence is TGCAGTGCTAGAGATCTCGGAGGGGTCCCCTCCTACGAGCAGTACTTC. Protein: CSARDLGGVPSYEQYF.

This clonotype was seen a few times. This chain joins TRBV19 and TRBJ2-7, with D maybe TRBD1 (6 bases). CDR1 is LNHDA and CDR2 is SQIVND in the germline V gene (reference sequence). Deletions cut 1 base from V and 3 bases from J, with 19 bases between. This CDR3 is built from 17 residues. This CDR3 is CASSIALQGSGFYEQYF. Here the CDR3 DNA reads TGTGCCAGTAGTATAGCCCTACAGGGTTCGGGCTTCTACGAGCAGTACTTC.

CDR3 in DNA: TGCAGTGCTAGAGAGGGGACTAGCGGGAGGGATACGCAGTATTTT. This sequence encodes CSAREGTSGRDTQYF. The V gene is TRBV20-1, the J gene TRBJ2-3; the match to TRBD2 covers 15 bases. Germline CDR1 is DFQATT and CDR2 is SNEGSKA (reference sequence). This CDR3 contains 15 residues. V lost 0 bases and J lost 6; bases outside the gene matches: 1.

J is TRBJ1-2 and V is TRBV12-3 or TRBV12-4; no firm D call. This CDR3 spans 15 amino acids. V was cut by 6 bases and J by 4 bases, with 18 bases left in between. CDR3 amino acids: CASSSDGSGSYGYTF. For the CDR3, the DNA is TGTGCCAGCAGCAGCGATGGCAGTGGTTCCTATGGCTACACCTTC.

J is TRBJ2-1 and V is TRBV19; 12 nucleotides align to TRBD2. The CDR3 has 14 amino acids. J gave up 10 bases and V 2 bases, and 3 bases lay outside the gene matches. Germline CDR1 and CDR2: LNHDA and SQIVND (reference sequence). CDR3 nucleotide sequence: TGTGCCAGTAGTATACTAGCGGGAGGGCGGGAGCAGTTCTTC. Translation: CASSILAGGREQFF.

V and J are TRBV19 and TRBJ2-3; perhaps TRBD1 as D (8 bases). V dropped 6 bases and J dropped 4 bases, with 14 bases sitting between them. Germline V gene sequence: CDR1 LNHDA, CDR2 SQIVND (reference sequence). The CDR3 runs 14 residues. This CDR3 is CASSDRGGADTQYF. CDR3 DNA sequence: TGTGCCAGTAGCGACAGGGGAGGGGCAGATACGCAGTATTTT.

The DNA of the CDR3 is TGCGCCAGCAGCGAATCACTAGCGGGAAGCACAGATACGCAGTATTTT. Translated: CASSESLAGSTDTQYF. The chain carries TRBV10-1 and TRBJ2-3, with 10 bases lining up with TRBD2. Unmatched junction bases numbered 6, after V lost 6 bases and J lost 0 bases. The CDR3 extends over 16 amino acids. Germline assignment: CDR1 WNHNN and CDR2 SYGVQD (reference sequence).

This chain uses TRBV12-3 or TRBV12-4 with TRBJ1-1, with D perhaps TRBD1 (5 bases). V lost 2 bases and J 5 bases, leaving 12 bases between the germline ends. This CDR3 has 14 residues. The CDR3 DNA reads TGTGCCAGCAGTTTACAGGGCGGTTTTACTGAAGCTTTCTTT. Protein: CASSLQGGFTEAFF.

There are a few counts of this clonotype. The gene calls are TRBV20-1 and TRBJ2-7; D might be TRBD2 (6 bases). The CDR3 loop spans 14 amino acids. V was trimmed by 3 bases and J by 4 bases, leaving 16 bases between them. Germline CDR1 reads DFQATT; CDR2 reads SNEGSKA (reference sequence). In DNA form, the CDR3 reads TGCAGTGCTAGGACCCCAGGCGGGATGTACGAGCAGTACTTC. It translates to CSARTPGGMYEQYF.

The chain uses TRBV7-2 and TRBJ2-1; 10 bases agree with TRBD2. The germline V gene encodes CDR1 SGHTA and CDR2 FQGNSA. CDR3 length equals 14 residues. The V gene end was trimmed by 4 bases and the J gene end by 5 bases; junction bases not matched to a gene: 2. The CDR3 DNA is TGTGCCAGCAGCTCCGGACTAGCGGACAATGAGCAGTTCTTC. Its protein product is CASSSGLADNEQFF.

The rearrangement links TRBV7-8 to TRBJ1-5; a possible D gene is TRBD1 (5 bases). V was cut by 5 bases and J by 3 bases, with 20 bases left in between. Germline V gives CDR1 SGHVS, CDR2 FQNEAQ. The CDR3 totals 17 residues. The CDR3: CASSLTGTRFNNQPQHF. The CDR3 bases are TGTGCCAGCAGCCTCACGGGGACCCGTTTTAACAATCAGCCCCAGCATTTT.

This chain connects TRBV10-3 to TRBJ1-2, with D perhaps matching TRBD1 (5 bases). The V gene lost 2 bases and the J gene lost 5 bases, with 15 bases spanning the gap. The germline gives CDR1 ENHRY, CDR2 SYGVKD. This CDR3 contains 15 residues. Written as DNA, the CDR3 is TGTGCCATCAGTGAGATGGGACCGAAAGCTTATGGCTACACCTTC. This encodes CAISEMGPKAYGYTF.

This rearrangement joins TRBV6-2 or TRBV6-3 to TRBJ1-5; no firm D call. Trimming stripped 7 bases from V and 7 bases from J, with 14 bases between. This CDR3 comprises 13 residues. Looked up from germline, CDR1 is MNHEY and CDR2 is SVGEGT. The DNA of the CDR3 is TGTGCCAGCACCATCTACTCGGGACAGCCCCAGCATTTT. This gives the protein CASTIYSGQPQHF.

The CDR3 here is CATQRVYNEQFF. The CDR3 DNA reads TGTGCAACTCAAAGGGTTTACAATGAGCAGTTCTTC. The chain combines TRBV28 with TRBJ2-1, with no clear D. Germline V gene data show CDR1 as MDHEN and CDR2 as SYDVKM. The CDR3 is 12 amino acids.